A single sample is the source of the 18 T cell receptor beta chains below, sequenced in a study of blood T cell repertoires in COVID-19. The table came from immunoSEQ multiplex PCR; TCRdb's copy has only in-frame clones and leaves some out. In the table there are about 150,000 clones, around 87% of which are singletons. The specimen was peripheral blood. Receptor source: a man in his 60s with COVID-19, enrolled during active disease.

The chain couples TRBV12-2 to TRBJ1-1. TRBV12-2 is labeled a pseudogene. The CDR3 sequence is 14 residues long. The CDR3 DNA reads TGTGCAAGTCCCCGAGCGGCGGGATCAACTGAAGCTTTCTTT. This encodes CASPRAAGSTEAFF.

The chain has TRBV24-1 and TRBJ1-2; 8 positions agree with TRBD1. Germline CDR1 KGHDR, CDR2 SFDVKD. V lost 4 bases and J lost 4; bases outside the gene matches: 10. This CDR3 spans 16 amino acids. The CDR3 nucleotides are TGTGCCACCAGTGAACGCGAACCAGGGGGCGCCTATGGCTACACCTTC. It yields the protein CATSEREPGGAYGYTF.

The chain links TRBV9 to TRBJ2-2; D is ambiguous. Trimming took 1 base from V and 8 from J, leaving 6 bases between them. The V gene's germline CDR1 is SGDLS and CDR2 YYNGEE. There are 12 residues in the CDR3. This chain's CDR3 is CASSVNQGELFF. The DNA for the CDR3 is TGTGCCAGCAGCGTAAATCAGGGGGAGCTGTTTTTT.

This clone was counted once. The V gene is TRBV5-8, the J gene TRBJ1-2; 7 bases are shared with TRBD1. The ends lost 2 bases at V and 8 bases at J; junction bases unmatched: 6. The length of the CDR3 is 13 residues. Germline values: CDR1 SGHTS, CDR2 YDEGEE. CDR3 region: CASSLRGLRGYTF. CDR3 DNA sequence: TGTGCCAGCAGCTTAAGGGGGCTGCGAGGCTACACCTTC. Full variable domain (remainder filled in from reference TRBV5-8 and TRBJ1-2): EAGVTQSPTHLIKTRGQQATLRCSPISGHTSVYWYQQALGLGLQFLLWYDEGEERNRGNFPPRFSGRQFPNYSSELNVNALELEDSALYLCASSLRGLRGYTFGSGTRLTVV.

The chain has TRBV7-9 and TRBJ1-2, with TRBD1 as a possible D gene (6 bases). CDR1 SEHNR and CDR2 FQNEAQ come from the germline V gene (reference sequence). The V and J ends lost 4 bases and 5 bases respectively, with 17 bases between them. This CDR3 comprises 15 residues. CDR3 nucleotides: TGTGCCAGCAGCTACTCCGGGACAAAAAATTATGGCTACACCTTC. Protein product: CASSYSGTKNYGYTF.

The chain combines TRBV6-5 with TRBJ1-2; a weak D match, TRBD1 (5 bases). From germline, CDR1 is MNHEY and CDR2 SVGAGI. Trimming stripped 2 bases from V and 6 bases from J, with 10 bases between. CDR3 size: 13 residues. This CDR3 is CASSYEGGDGYTF. The DNA of the CDR3 is TGTGCCAGCAGTTACGAGGGAGGGGATGGCTACACCTTC.

The chain has TRBV27 and TRBJ2-7; 9 bases map to TRBD1. V shed 7 bases, J shed 2 bases, and the junction held 6 bases outside the gene matches. Looked up from germline, CDR1 is MNHEY and CDR2 is SMNVEV (reference sequence). This CDR3 has 14 residues. CDR3 loop: CASILRQGAYEQYF. The CDR3 nucleotides are TGTGCCAGCATCCTCCGACAGGGGGCCTACGAGCAGTACTTC.

Only a few counts were recorded for this clone. The chain employs TRBV9 and TRBJ2-2; weak D call: TRBD1 (9 bases). V shed 2 bases and J shed 5 bases, with 16 bases lying between them. The CDR3 has 16 amino acids. The germline CDR1 and CDR2 sequences are SGDLS and YYNGEE. The CDR3 coding sequence is TGTGCCAGCAGCGTGATAGCGGGGACAGGGACCGGGGAGCTGTTTTTT. Translated, it gives CASSVIAGTGTGELFF. Full variable domain (outside the CDR3, taken from reference TRBV9 and TRBJ2-2): DSGVTQTPKHLITATGQRVTLRCSPRSGDLSVYWYQQSLDQGLQFLIQYYNGEERAKGNILERFSAQQFPDLHSELNLSSLELGDSALYFCASSVIAGTGTGELFFGEGSRLTVL.

The rearrangement uses TRBV5-6 and TRBJ1-1; no firm D call. The CDR3 length is 14 residues. V was trimmed by 2 bases and J by 0 bases, leaving 8 bases between them. Germline CDR1 is SGHDT and CDR2 is YYEEEE. The CDR3 DNA follows: TGTGCCAGCAGCTTATCTCTCTTGAACACTGAAGCTTTCTTT. Protein sequence: CASSLSLLNTEAFF.

V and J are TRBV7-2 and TRBJ2-2; D is undetermined. CDR1 is SGHTA and CDR2 is FQGNSA in the germline V gene. This CDR3 has 15 residues. V was clipped by 1 base and J by 4 bases, with 10 bases between them. The CDR3 DNA reads as TGTGCCAGCAGCTTAGACCTAGTTAGCACCGGGGAGCTGTTTTTT. Translating it yields CASSLDLVSTGELFF.

The chain links TRBV29-1 to TRBJ1-1; a possible D gene is TRBD1 (6 bases). The CDR3 contains 15 residues. Germline V lookup: CDR1 SQVTM, CDR2 ANQGSEA. V lost 3 bases and J lost 3, with 17 bases in between. The CDR3 DNA reads TGCAGCGTTGACTCAGGGAGGGGGTGGGACACTGAAGCTTTCTTT. Encoded protein: CSVDSGRGWDTEAFF. Based on the CDR3 plus reference TRBV29-1 and TRBJ1-1, the full variable domain is SAVISQKPSRDICQRGTSLTIQCQVDSQVTMMFWYRQQPGQSLTLIATANQGSEATYESGFVIDKFPISRPNLTFSTLTVSNMSPEDSSIYLCSVDSGRGWDTEAFFGQGTRLTVV.

The rearrangement links TRBV11-2 to TRBJ1-4, with D maybe TRBD1 (5 bases). CDR3 length: 15 amino acids. V lost 1 base, J lost 6 bases, and 12 bases lay in between. CDR1 and CDR2 (germline): SGHAT, FQNNGV. The CDR3 sequence is CASSLVTGGYEKLFF. The CDR3 bases are TGTGCCAGCAGCTTAGTCACGGGGGGATATGAAAAACTGTTTTTT.

There are a few counts of this clone. This sequence joins TRBV7-8 and TRBJ2-4, with 7 bases aligning to TRBD1. The junction had 6 bases not matched to a gene; V was cut back by 3 bases and J by 7 bases. The CDR3 loop spans 14 amino acids. Germline V lookup: CDR1 SGHVS, CDR2 FQNEAQ. The CDR3 is CASSLRQGSNIQYF. CDR3 nucleotides: TGTGCCAGCAGCTTGCGACAGGGCAGTAACATTCAGTACTTC.

This clone has more than one count but fewer than ten. V gene TRBV7-2 combines with J gene TRBJ2-7; 10 nucleotides agree with TRBD2. After removal of 2 bases from V and 1 base from J, the junction contained 8 bases not matched to a gene. The CDR3 is 17 amino acids. Germline assignment: CDR1 SGHTA and CDR2 FQGNSA. As DNA, the CDR3 is TGTGCCAGCAGCTTAAGGTCTAGCGGGAGTAGTTCCTACGAGCAGTACTTC. This sequence encodes CASSLRSSGSSSYEQYF.

This chain links TRBV5-1 with TRBJ1-1; possibly TRBD1 for D (6 bases). CDR1 is SGHRS, CDR2 YFSETQ, per germline. V gave up 0 bases and J gave up 0 bases, with 12 bases separating them. The length of the CDR3 is 16 residues. The CDR3 region has the DNA TGCGCCAGCAGCTTGGGAGGGGCAGGGGTGAACACTGAAGCTTTCTTT. Its translation is CASSLGGAGVNTEAFF.

The chain couples TRBV3-1 (or the pseudogene TRBV3-2) to TRBJ1-3, with 11 bases aligning to TRBD1. This CDR3 is built from 15 residues. V lost 4 bases and J lost 8; bases outside the gene matches: 7. Germline values: CDR1 LGHDT, CDR2 YNNKEL (reference sequence). The CDR3 DNA reads TGTGCCAGCAGCCTCCTAGGACAGGGGGCTGACACCATATATTTT. Its translation: CASSLLGQGADTIYF.

This sequence joins TRBV3-1 (or the pseudogene TRBV3-2) and TRBJ2-2, with D unresolved. CDR1 is LGHDT, CDR2 YNNKEL, per germline (reference sequence). Deletions cut 5 bases from V and 9 bases from J, with 7 bases between. The CDR3 is 11 amino acids. As DNA, the CDR3 is TGTGCCAGCAGCGGGCCGAGGGAGCTGTTTTTT. As protein: CASSGPRELFF.

The chain recombines TRBV6-4 with TRBJ2-1, with TRBD2 matching over 13 bases. The CDR3 extends over 15 amino acids. J gave up 7 bases and V 2 bases, and 2 bases lay outside the gene matches. Germline V gene data show CDR1 as MRHNA and CDR2 as SNTAGT. The CDR3: CASSDTSGGVNEQFF. The CDR3 DNA sequence: TGTGCCAGCAGTGACACTAGCGGGGGGGTAAATGAGCAGTTCTTC.